This T cell receptor beta chain was identified during a study of blood T cell repertoires in COVID-19 (dated by TCRdb to about 2020). Some background on the complete study: Samples covering the acute and convalescent phases of COVID-19 were provided by collaborators in the United States, Italy and Spain. The material from the prospective study consisted of cDNA or gDNA derived from T cells, B-cell-depleted T cells, or PBMCs. Deeply sampled blood TCRbeta repertoires from subjects exposed to, actively infected with, or recovered from COVID-19 were included in the dataset. The repertoires were released in a freely available public database intended as a resource for research on the immune response to SARS-CoV-2. The samples were drawn from two sources: the first 160 participants of the ongoing ImmuneRACE study, and fewer than 1,500 subjects contributed by 6 global collaborators. The sample metadata nearly always contained a de-identified subject ID, COVID-19 status, age in years and sex. Where available, HLA class I and class II types were taken from metadata supplied by the sample provider and were not determined by assay-based typing. The research as a whole found: The quantity of clinical and demographic metadata differed by source and by participant and was supplied without curation.

CDR1 is given as SGHRS and CDR2 as YFSETQ, both from the germline V gene. From the cysteine up to the phenylalanine, the CDR3 has a length of 16 residues. Only the CDR3 region is kept as DNA, spanning 48 bases read in frame from base 1. At the junction V is shortened by 5 bases and J by 6 bases; bases outside the gene matches: 16. This clone showed up just a few times. Its cognate antigen has yet to be identified. No per-base quality is available; no much larger clone lies one base away. TCRbeta CDR3 regions were amplified from genomic DNA using the immunoSEQ Assay, a bias-controlled multiplex PCR. The authors' analysis ran thus. Within the assay, amplification of reference gene primers was used to estimate how many nucleated cells each sample contained. To quantify the absolute abundance of each unique TCRbeta CDR3 rearrangement, sequence reads were collapsed and filtered. Productive Simpson clonality was computed per sample as the square root of Simpson's diversity index over productive rearrangements. Here the immuneACCESS table is served through TCRdb, limited to in-frame sequences with V and J called. Missing clones are a known gap in these copies; in checked studies unresolved V genes cover under half, and the rest lacks a known reason. That table gives V, J and clone size, and the DNA gave D and trimming. The sample contains 100,000 to 150,000 clones, approximately 85% of them found a single time. The ten largest clonotypes hold just over 6.5% of the sample.

Each collaborating institution followed its own protocols to collect whole blood in K2EDTA tubes. For TCRbeta analysis, collaborators shipped samples as frozen whole blood, isolated PBMCs, or DNA extracted from either of those sample types. Sequenced material: peripheral blood. The V and J genes are TRBV5-1 and TRBJ1-1, with 7 bases matching TRBD1. This receptor was identified in a man older than 75 with active or convalescent COVID-19. The DNA is TGCGCCAGCAGGTTTACAGGGGCCGCCGAGGGGTCTGAAGCTTTCTTT. Translated, this gives CASRFTGAAEGSEAFF.